These 3 T cell receptor beta chains share one sample of origin, sequenced in a study of identical twins. TCRdb ran MiXCR on the 5' RACE reads and lists one entry per CDR3 protein. This sample has a few hundred thousand distinct CDR3 sequences, with approximately 8% found just once. The same sample was also studied in work on yellow fever vaccine responses in identical twins.

Sequencing was performed on memory (CD45RO+) T cells sorted from blood. Receptors originate from a woman aged 18-29 years in good health.

This clonotype was detected ten times or more. V gene TRBV7-8 combines with J gene TRBJ2-3; D could derive from TRBD1 or TRBD2 (6 bases each). V was pared by 5 bases and J by 4 bases, with 13 bases between. The CDR3 consists of 14 residues. In germline, CDR1 is SGHVS, CDR2 FQNEAQ. The chain's CDR3 is CASSTGTGSDTQYF. The CDR3 DNA is TGTGCCAGCAGCACAGGGACTGGCTCAGATACGCAGTATTTT.

The chain recombines TRBV4-2 with TRBJ1-1; TRBD1 matches at 7 bases. This CDR3 is 17 amino acids long. Germline assignment: CDR1 LGHNA and CDR2 YNFKEQ. Trimming at V came to 0 bases and at J to 0 bases, leaving 7 bases not matched to a gene. CDR3 amino acids: CASSQETRGTMNTEAFF. CDR3 DNA: TGTGCCAGCAGCCAAGAAACCAGGGGGACTATGAACACTGAAGCTTTCTTT.

The chain joins TRBV5-1 to TRBJ1-4; 8 bases agree with TRBD1. The CDR3 length is 18 residues. V dropped 4 bases and J dropped 7; count of bases not matched to a gene: 18. The germline V gene has CDR1 SGHRS and CDR2 YFSETQ. The CDR3 coding sequence is TGCGCCAGCAGCGCCGGACAGGGAAATATACCGAATAGTGAAAAACTGTTTTTT. It is translated as CASSAGQGNIPNSEKLFF.